This passage covers 8 T cell receptor beta chains from one sample sequenced in a study of blood T cells in healthy people across ages. Using a J-beta primer mix together with a sample-barcoded 5' primer, a second PCR was run for roughly 7 to 12 cycles. One entry per CDR3 protein, called by TCRdb with MiXCR from the 5' RACE reads. The table includes 630,000 or so distinct CDR3 sequences, 32% detected once. The specimen sequenced was blood. The receptors derive from a woman older than 75 in good health.

The rearrangement joins TRBV18 to TRBJ2-1, with TRBD1 matching over 8 bases. Germline trimming cut 8 bases from V and 9 bases from J; bases unmatched to any gene: 9. The germline CDR1 and CDR2 sequences are KGHSH and LQKENI. The CDR3 is 13 amino acids. The CDR3 reads CASAGQGNAEQFF. The CDR3, as DNA: TGTGCCAGCGCCGGACAGGGCAATGCTGAGCAGTTCTTC.

In its sample, this clonotype was seen many times. CDR3 nucleotide sequence: TGTGCCAGCAGTTTATCACAGGCCTACGAGCAGTACTTC. Translating it yields CASSLSQAYEQYF. The chain is built from TRBV12-3 or TRBV12-4 and TRBJ2-7; a weak D match, TRBD1 (5 bases). V was clipped by 2 bases and J by 2 bases, with 7 bases between them. CDR3 length: 13 residues.

The V gene is TRBV2, the J gene TRBJ1-5; D not resolved. This CDR3 comprises 12 residues. V lost 0 bases to trimming and J lost 9 bases, with 6 bases between them. Germline CDR1 SNHLY, CDR2 FYNNEI. CDR3: CASSEAYRPQHF. DNA for the CDR3: TGTGCCAGCAGTGAAGCCTACAGGCCCCAGCATTTT.

This clonotype occurred many times. The V and J genes are TRBV30 and TRBJ2-6; no clear D gene. V lost 2 bases and J lost 0, with 5 bases in between. CDR1 and CDR2 from the germline V gene are GTSNPN and SVGIG (reference sequence). This CDR3 is 14 amino acids long. The CDR3: CAWSKISGANVLTF. DNA of the CDR3: TGTGCCTGGAGTAAGATCTCTGGGGCCAACGTCCTGACTTTC.

J is TRBJ2-1 and V is TRBV12-3 or TRBV12-4; 10 nucleotides align to TRBD2. Germline trimming cut 6 bases from V and 5 bases from J; bases unmatched to any gene: 13. The CDR3 loop spans 17 amino acids. The CDR3 DNA reads TGTGCCAGCAGCCGATCCCGGCTAGCGGGGGAAAACAATGAGCAGTTCTTC. Amino acids: CASSRSRLAGENNEQFF.

There are many counts of this clonotype. The chain uses TRBV4-3 and TRBJ2-7; 7 bases line up with TRBD1. The ends lost 3 bases at V and 5 bases at J; junction bases unmatched: 10. The CDR3 consists of 15 residues. Germline V gene data show CDR1 as LGHNA and CDR2 as YSLEER. The DNA of the CDR3 is TGCGCCAGCAGCCACGAGACAGGGTTTAAGGACGAGCAGTACTTC. It encodes CASSHETGFKDEQYF.

This clonotype was seen ten or more times. The chain combines TRBV5-1 with TRBJ2-3; 9 bases match TRBD1. There are 16 residues in the CDR3. V trimming: 6 bases; J trimming: 4 bases; junction bases outside the gene matches: 12. Looked up from germline, CDR1 is SGHRS and CDR2 is YFSETQ. CDR3 sequence: CASTNKDRGFADTQYF. In DNA, the CDR3 is TGCGCCAGCACAAATAAGGACAGGGGCTTCGCAGATACGCAGTATTTT.

As to this clonotype: A much larger clone differs by one base, so this may be a read error. The chain is built from TRBV7-3 and TRBJ1-2; D possibly corresponds to TRBD1 (6 bases). Germline CDR1 and CDR2: SGHTA and FQGTGA. The CDR3 sequence is 14 residues long. The V gene lost 4 bases and the J gene lost 12 bases, with 21 bases spanning the gap. Written as DNA, the CDR3 is TGTGCCAGCAGCTCCGCATACAGGGCCGGGGGCGACACCTTC. Translation gives CASSSAYRAGGDTF. The whole variable domain, filled in from reference TRBV7-3 and TRBJ1-2, reads GAGVSQTPSNKVTEKGKYVELRCDPISGHTALYWYRQSLGQGPEFLIYFQGTGAADDSGLPNDRFFAVRPEGSVSTLKIQRTERGDSAVYLCASSSAYRAGGDTFGSGTRLTVV.